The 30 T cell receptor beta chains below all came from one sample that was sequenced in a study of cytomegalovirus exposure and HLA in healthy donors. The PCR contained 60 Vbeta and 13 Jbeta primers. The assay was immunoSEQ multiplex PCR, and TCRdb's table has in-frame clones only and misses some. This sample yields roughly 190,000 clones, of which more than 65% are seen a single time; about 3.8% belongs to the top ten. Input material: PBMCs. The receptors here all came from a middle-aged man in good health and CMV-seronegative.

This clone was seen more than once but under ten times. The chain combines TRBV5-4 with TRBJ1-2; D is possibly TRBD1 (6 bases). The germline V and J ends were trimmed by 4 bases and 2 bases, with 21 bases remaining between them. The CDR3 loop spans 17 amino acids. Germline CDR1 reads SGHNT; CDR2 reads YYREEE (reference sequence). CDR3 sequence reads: CASSTKSGKQGNYGYTF. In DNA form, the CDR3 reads TGTGCCAGCAGCACGAAGAGCGGAAAACAGGGAAACTATGGCTACACCTTC.

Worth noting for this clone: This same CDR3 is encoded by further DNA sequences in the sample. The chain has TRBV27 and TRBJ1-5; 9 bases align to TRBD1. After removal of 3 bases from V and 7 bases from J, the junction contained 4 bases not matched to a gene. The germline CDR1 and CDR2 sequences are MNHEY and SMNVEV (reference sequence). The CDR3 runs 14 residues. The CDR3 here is CASSLGQGGQPQHF. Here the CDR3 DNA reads TGTGCCAGCAGTTTGGGACAGGGCGGACAGCCCCAGCATTTT.

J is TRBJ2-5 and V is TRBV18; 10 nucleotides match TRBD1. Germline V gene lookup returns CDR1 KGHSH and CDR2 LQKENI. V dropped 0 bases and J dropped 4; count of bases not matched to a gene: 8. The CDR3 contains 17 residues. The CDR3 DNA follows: TGTGCCAGCTCACCACCGAGAGGACAGGGGGAGGGAGAGACCCAGTACTTC. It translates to CASSPPRGQGEGETQYF.

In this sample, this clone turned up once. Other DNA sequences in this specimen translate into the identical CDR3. The chain's CDR3 is CASSLGGGSYEQYF. CDR3 sequence (DNA): TGCGCCAGCAGCTTGGGTGGGGGGTCGTACGAGCAGTACTTC. The rearrangement joins TRBV5-1 to TRBJ2-7, with a weak D call TRBD2 (6 bases). The germline V gene has CDR1 SGHRS and CDR2 YFSETQ. Trimming removed 0 bases at V and 4 bases at J, with 11 bases between. The CDR3 has 14 amino acids.

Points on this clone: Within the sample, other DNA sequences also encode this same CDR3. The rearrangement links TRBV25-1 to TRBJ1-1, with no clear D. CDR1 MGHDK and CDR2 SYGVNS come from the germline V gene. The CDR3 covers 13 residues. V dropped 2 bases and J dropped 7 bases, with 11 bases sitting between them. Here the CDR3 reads CASSEGPTGEAFF. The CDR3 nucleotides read TGTGCCAGCAGTGAAGGTCCTACCGGTGAAGCTTTCTTT.

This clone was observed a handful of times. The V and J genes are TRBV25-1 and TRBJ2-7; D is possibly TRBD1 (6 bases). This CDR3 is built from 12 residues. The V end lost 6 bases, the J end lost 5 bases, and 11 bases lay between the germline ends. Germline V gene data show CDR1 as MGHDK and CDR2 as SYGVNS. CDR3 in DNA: TGTGCCAGCAGCAGGGGTTCCGACGAGCAGTACTTC. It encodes CASSRGSDEQYF.

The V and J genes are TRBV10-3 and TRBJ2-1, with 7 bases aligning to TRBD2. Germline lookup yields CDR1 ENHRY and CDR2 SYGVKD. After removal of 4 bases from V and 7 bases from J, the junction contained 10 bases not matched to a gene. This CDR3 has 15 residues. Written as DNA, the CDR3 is TGTGCCATCAGTGTGAAACGGGCGGGGGTGAATGAGCAGTTCTTC. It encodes CAISVKRAGVNEQFF.

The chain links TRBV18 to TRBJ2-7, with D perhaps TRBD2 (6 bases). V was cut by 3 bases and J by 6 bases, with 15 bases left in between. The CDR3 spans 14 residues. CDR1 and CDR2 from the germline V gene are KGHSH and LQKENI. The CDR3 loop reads CASSPAAGRAEQYF. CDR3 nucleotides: TGTGCCAGCTCACCCGCAGCGGGCAGGGCCGAGCAGTACTTC.

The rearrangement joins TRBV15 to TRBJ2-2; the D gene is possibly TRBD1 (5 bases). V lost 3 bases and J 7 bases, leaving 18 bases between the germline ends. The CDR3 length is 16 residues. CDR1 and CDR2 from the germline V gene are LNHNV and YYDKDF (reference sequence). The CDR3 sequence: CATSSGSTVLVGELFF. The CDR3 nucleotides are TGTGCCACCAGCAGTGGCTCGACAGTTCTGGTCGGGGAGCTGTTTTTT.

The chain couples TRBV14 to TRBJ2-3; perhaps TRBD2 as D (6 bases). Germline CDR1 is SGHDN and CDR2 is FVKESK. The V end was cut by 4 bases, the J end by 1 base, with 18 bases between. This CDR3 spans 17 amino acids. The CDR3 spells CASSRQTGLERTDTQYF. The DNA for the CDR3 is TGTGCCAGCAGCCGCCAAACGGGACTGGAACGCACAGATACGCAGTATTTT. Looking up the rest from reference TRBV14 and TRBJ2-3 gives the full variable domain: EAGVTQFPSHSVIEKGQTVTLRCDPISGHDNLYWYRRVMGKEIKFLLHFVKESKQDESGMPNNRFLAERTGGTYSTLKVQPAELEDSGVYFCASSRQTGLERTDTQYFGPGTRLTVL.

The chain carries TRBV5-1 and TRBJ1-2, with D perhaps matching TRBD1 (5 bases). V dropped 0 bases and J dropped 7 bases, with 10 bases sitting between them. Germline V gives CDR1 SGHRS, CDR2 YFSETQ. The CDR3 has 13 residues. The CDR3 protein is CASSLEPRGGYTF. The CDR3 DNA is TGCGCCAGCAGCTTGGAGCCTAGGGGTGGCTACACCTTC. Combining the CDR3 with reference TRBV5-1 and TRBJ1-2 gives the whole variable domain KAGVTQTPRYLIKTRGQQVTLSCSPISGHRSVSWYQQTPGQGLQFLFEYFSETQRNKGNFPGRFSGRQFSNSRSEMNVSTLELGDSALYLCASSLEPRGGYTFGSGTRLTVV.

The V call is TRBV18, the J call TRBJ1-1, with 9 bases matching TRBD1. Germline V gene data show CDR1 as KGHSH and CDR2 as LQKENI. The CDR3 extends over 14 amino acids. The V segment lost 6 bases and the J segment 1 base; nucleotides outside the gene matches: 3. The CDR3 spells CASSWTGANTEAFF. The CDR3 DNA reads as TGTGCCAGCTCTTGGACAGGGGCGAACACTGAAGCTTTCTTT.

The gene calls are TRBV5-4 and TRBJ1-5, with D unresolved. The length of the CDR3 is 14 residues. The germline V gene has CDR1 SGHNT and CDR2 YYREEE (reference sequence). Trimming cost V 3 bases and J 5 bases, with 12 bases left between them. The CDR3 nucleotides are TGTGCCAGCAGCTCCGGCGGAATGGATCAGCCCCAGCATTTT. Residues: CASSSGGMDQPQHF. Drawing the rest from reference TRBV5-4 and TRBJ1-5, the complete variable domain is ETGVTQSPTHLIKTRGQQVTLRCSSQSGHNTVSWYQQALGQGPQFIFQYYREEENGRGNFPPRFSGLQFPNYSSELNVNALELDDSALYLCASSSGGMDQPQHFGDGTRLSIL.

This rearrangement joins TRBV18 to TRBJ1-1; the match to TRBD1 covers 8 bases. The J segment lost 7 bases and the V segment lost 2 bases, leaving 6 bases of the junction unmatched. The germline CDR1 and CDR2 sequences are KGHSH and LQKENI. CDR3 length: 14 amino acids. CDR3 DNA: TGTGCCAGCTCACCAAGGCCAGGGGGCGGTGAAGCTTTCTTT. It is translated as CASSPRPGGGEAFF. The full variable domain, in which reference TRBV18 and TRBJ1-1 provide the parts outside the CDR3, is NAGVMQNPRHLVRRRGQEARLRCSPMKGHSHVYWYRQLPEEGLKFMVYLQKENIIDESGMPKERFSAEFPKEGPSILRIQQVVRGDSAAYFCASSPRPGGGEAFFGQGTRLTVV.

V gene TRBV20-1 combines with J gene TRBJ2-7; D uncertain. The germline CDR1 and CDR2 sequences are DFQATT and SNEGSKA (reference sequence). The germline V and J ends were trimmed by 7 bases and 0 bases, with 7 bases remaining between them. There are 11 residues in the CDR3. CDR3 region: CSVLSSYEQYF. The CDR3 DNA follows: TGCAGTGTTCTGAGCTCCTACGAGCAGTACTTC.

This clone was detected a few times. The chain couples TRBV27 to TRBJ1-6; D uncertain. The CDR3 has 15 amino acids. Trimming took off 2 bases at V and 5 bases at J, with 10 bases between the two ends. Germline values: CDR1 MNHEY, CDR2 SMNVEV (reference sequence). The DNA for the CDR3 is TGTGCCAGCAGTTTAACAGAAGCAAATAATTCACCCCTCCACTTT. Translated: CASSLTEANNSPLHF.

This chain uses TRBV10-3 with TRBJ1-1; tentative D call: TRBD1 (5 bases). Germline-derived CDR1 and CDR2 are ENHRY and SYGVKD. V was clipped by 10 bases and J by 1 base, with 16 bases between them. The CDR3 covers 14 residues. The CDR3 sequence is CATLASTGNTEAFF. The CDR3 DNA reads TGTGCCACCTTGGCCTCCACAGGGAACACTGAAGCTTTCTTT.

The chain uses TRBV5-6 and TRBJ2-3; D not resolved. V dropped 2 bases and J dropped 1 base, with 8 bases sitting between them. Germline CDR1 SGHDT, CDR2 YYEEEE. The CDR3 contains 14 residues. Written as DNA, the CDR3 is TGTGCCAGCAGCTTAGATCGGGGCACAGATACGCAGTATTTT. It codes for CASSLDRGTDTQYF.

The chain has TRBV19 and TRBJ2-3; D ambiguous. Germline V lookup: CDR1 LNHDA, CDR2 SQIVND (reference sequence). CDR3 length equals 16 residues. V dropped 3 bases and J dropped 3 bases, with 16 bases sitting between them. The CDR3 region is CASSMGARHTTDTQYF. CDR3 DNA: TGTGCCAGTAGTATGGGTGCGAGACACACGACAGATACGCAGTATTTT.

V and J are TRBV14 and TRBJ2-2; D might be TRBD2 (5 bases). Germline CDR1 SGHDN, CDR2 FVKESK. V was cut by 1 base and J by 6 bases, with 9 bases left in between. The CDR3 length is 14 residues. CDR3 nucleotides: TGTGCCAGCAGCCAAGGAGAGAGGGCCGGGGAGCTGTTTTTT. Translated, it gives CASSQGERAGELFF.

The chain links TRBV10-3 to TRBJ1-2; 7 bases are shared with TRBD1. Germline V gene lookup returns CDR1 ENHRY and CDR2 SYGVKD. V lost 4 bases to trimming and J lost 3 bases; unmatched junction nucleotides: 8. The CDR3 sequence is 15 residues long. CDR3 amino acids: CAISVMRGPDYGYTF. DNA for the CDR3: TGTGCCATCAGTGTGATGAGGGGGCCGGACTATGGCTACACCTTC.

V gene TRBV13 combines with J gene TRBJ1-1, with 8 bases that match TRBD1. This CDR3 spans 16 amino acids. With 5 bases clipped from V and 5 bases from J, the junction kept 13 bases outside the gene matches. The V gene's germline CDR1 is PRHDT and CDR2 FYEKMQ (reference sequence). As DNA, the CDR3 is TGTGCCAGCAGCCCCACCGTCGGACAGGGAGGAACTGAAGCTTTCTTT. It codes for CASSPTVGQGGTEAFF.

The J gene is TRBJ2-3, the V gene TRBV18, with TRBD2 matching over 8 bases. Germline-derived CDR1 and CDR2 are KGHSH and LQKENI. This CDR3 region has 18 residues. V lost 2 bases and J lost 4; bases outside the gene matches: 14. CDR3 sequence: CASSPTPPGLVSADTQYF. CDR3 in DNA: TGTGCCAGCTCACCAACACCCCCGGGACTAGTTTCGGCAGATACGCAGTATTTT.

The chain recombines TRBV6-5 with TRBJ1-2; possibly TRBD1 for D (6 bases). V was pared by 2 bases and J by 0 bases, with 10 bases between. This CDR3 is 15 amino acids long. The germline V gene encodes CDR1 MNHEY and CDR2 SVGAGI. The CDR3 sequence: CASSYRGGPNYGYTF. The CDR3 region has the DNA TGTGCCAGCAGTTACCGGGGGGGCCCTAACTATGGCTACACCTTC.

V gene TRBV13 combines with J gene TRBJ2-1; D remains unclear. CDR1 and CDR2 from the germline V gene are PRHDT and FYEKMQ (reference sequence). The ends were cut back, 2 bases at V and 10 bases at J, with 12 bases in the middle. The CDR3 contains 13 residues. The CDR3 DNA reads TGTGCCAGCAGCTTAACCCGCTCAGGAGAGCAGTTCTTC. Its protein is CASSLTRSGEQFF.

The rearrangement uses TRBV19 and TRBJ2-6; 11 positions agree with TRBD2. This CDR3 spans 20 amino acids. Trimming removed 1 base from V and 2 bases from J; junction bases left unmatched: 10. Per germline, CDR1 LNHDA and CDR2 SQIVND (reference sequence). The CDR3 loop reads CASSIGLAGGRGPGANVLTF. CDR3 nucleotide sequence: TGTGCCAGTAGTATAGGGCTAGCGGGGGGCCGCGGGCCTGGGGCCAACGTCCTGACTTTC.

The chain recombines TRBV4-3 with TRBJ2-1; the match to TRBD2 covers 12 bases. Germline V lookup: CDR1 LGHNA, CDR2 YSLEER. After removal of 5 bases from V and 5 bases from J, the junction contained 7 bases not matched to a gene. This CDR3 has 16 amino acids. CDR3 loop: CASSSWTSGVNNEQFF. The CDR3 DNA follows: TGCGCCAGCAGCTCCTGGACTAGCGGGGTAAACAATGAGCAGTTCTTC.

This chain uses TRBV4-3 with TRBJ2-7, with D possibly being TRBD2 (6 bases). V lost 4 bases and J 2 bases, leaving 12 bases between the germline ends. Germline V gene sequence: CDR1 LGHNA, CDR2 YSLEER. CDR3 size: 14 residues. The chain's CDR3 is CASSPSLAPYEQYF. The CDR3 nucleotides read TGCGCCAGCAGCCCATCACTAGCACCCTACGAGCAGTACTTC.

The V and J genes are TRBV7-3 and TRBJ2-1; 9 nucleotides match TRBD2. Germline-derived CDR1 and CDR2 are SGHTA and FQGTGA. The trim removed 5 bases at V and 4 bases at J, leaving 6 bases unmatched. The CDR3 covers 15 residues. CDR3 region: CASSQPAGGYNEQFF. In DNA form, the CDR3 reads TGTGCCAGCAGCCAGCCAGCGGGGGGTTACAATGAGCAGTTCTTC.

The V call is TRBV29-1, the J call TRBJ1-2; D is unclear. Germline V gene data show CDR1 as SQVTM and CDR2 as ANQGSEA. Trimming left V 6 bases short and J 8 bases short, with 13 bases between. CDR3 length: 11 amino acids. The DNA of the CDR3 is TGCAGCGTAAGTGCGAGCCGGGGCTACACCTTC. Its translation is CSVSASRGYTF.